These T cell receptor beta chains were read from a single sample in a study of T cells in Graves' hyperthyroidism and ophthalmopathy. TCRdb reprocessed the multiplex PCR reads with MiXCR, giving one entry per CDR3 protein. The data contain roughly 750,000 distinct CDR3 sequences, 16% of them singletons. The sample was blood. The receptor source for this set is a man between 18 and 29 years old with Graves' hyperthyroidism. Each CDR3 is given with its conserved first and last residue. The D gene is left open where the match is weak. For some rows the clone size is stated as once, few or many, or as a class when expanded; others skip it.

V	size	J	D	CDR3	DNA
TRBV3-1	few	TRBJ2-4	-	CASSPSYGSENIQYF	TGTGCCAGCAGCCCATCATACGGCTCGGAAAACATTCAGTACTTC
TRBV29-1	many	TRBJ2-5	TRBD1	CSVAGQSQETQYF	TGCAGCGTTGCGGGACAGTCTCAAGAGACCCAGTACTTC
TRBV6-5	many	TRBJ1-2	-	CASSYSQEYGYTF	TGTGCCAGCAGTTACTCACAGGAATATGGCTACACCTTC
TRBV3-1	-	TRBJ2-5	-	CASSHSTEETQYF	TGTGCCAGCAGCCATTCGACTGAAGAGACCCAGTACTTC
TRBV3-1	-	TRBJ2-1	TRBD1	CASSQTGGAYNEQFF	TGTGCCAGCAGCCAAACAGGGGGCGCCTACAATGAGCAGTTCTTC
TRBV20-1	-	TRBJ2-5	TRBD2	CSARLPASGAETQYF	TGCAGTGCTAGACTCCCGGCTAGCGGGGCAGAGACCCAGTACTTC
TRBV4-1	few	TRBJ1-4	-	CASSQERGTNEKLFF	TGCGCCAGCAGCCAAGAACGGGGAACTAATGAAAAACTGTTTTTT
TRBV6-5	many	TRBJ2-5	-	CASSYAGRTQETQYF	TGTGCCAGCAGTTACGCGGGACGGACACAAGAGACCCAGTACTTC
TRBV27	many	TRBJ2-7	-	CASSLSGGAPYEQYF	TGTGCCAGCAGTTTATCGGGGGGTGCCCCCTACGAGCAGTACTTC
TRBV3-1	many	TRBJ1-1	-	CASSRYLEAFF	TGTGCCAGCAGCCGGTATCTAGAAGCTTTCTTT
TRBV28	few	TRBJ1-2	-	CASSPLGLLYGYTF	TGTGCCAGCAGTCCGCTTGGGTTGTTGTATGGCTACACCTTC
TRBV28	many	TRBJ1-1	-	CASSLPGSEAFF	TGTGCCAGCAGTTTACCAGGGTCTGAAGCTTTCTTT
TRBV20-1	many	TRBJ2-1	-	CSARLLARANEQFF	TGCAGTGCTAGACTACTAGCTAGGGCCAATGAGCAGTTCTTC
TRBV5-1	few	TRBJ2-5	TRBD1	CASSSRGQGLAQETQYF	TGCGCCAGCAGCTCGCGGGGACAGGGGCTAGCTCAAGAGACCCAGTACTTC
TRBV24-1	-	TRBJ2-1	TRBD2	CATSGLGSREQFF	TGTGCCACCTCGGGACTAGGGTCCCGTGAGCAGTTCTTC
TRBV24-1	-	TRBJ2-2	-	CATSDPRDPDTGELFF	TGTGCCACCAGTGATCCCCGGGACCCCGACACCGGGGAGCTGTTTTTT
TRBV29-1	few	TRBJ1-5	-	CSVRQNSNQPQHF	TGCAGCGTTCGACAGAATAGCAATCAGCCCCAGCATTTT
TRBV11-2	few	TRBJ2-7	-	CASSRRQAPYEQYF	TGTGCCAGCAGCCGACGACAGGCCCCCTACGAGCAGTACTTC
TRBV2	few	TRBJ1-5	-	CASSSLLAGSNQPQHF	TGTGCCAGCAGTTCCCTTTTGGCAGGGAGCAATCAGCCCCAGCATTTT
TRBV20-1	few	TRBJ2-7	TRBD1	CSARETGPTYYEQYF	TGCAGTGCTAGAGAGACAGGGCCCACCTACTACGAGCAGTACTTC
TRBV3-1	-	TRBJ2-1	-	CASSPPGRIGGANEQFF	TGTGCCAGCAGCCCCCCCGGGAGAATAGGTGGTGCGAATGAGCAGTTCTTC
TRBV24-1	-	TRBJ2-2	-	CATSEPDGKGAGELFF	TGTGCCACCAGTGAGCCGGACGGTAAGGGCGCCGGGGAGCTGTTTTTT
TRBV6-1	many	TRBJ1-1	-	CASIVAGANTEAFF	TGTGCCAGCATCGTGGCGGGGGCGAACACTGAAGCTTTCTTT
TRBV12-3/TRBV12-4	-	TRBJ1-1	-	CASSPQYILSPGF	TGTGCCAGCAGTCCGCAATATATCCTTTCCCCTGGGTTT
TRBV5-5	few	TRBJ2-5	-	CASHGHQETQYF	TGTGCCAGCCATGGACACCAAGAGACCCAGTACTTC
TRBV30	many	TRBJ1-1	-	CAWSESGPTEAFF	TGTGCCTGGAGTGAATCTGGGCCCACTGAAGCTTTCTTT
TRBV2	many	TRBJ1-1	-	CASSGFGKVEAFF	TGTGCCAGCAGTGGGTTCGGGAAAGTTGAAGCTTTCTTT
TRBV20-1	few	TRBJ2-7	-	CSATLWGAGSQDEQYF	TGCAGTGCTACCCTCTGGGGAGCAGGGAGTCAGGACGAGCAGTACTTC
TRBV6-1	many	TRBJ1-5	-	CASKRGGAGQPQHF	TGTGCCAGCAAGCGAGGGGGGGCCGGACAGCCCCAGCATTTT
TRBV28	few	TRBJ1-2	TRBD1	CASSLRQGARYGYTF	TGTGCCAGCAGTCTTCGACAGGGGGCGAGGTATGGCTACACCTTC
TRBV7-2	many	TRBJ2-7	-	CASSIDPSAYEQYF	TGTGCCAGCAGCATTGACCCCTCAGCCTACGAGCAGTACTTC
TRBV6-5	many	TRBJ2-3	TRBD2	CASSYGLASTDTQYF	TGTGCCAGCAGTTACGGACTAGCAAGCACAGATACGCAGTATTTT
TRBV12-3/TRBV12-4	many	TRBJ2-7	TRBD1	CASRRPGGREQYF	TGTGCCAGCAGACGACCAGGGGGTAGAGAGCAGTACTTC